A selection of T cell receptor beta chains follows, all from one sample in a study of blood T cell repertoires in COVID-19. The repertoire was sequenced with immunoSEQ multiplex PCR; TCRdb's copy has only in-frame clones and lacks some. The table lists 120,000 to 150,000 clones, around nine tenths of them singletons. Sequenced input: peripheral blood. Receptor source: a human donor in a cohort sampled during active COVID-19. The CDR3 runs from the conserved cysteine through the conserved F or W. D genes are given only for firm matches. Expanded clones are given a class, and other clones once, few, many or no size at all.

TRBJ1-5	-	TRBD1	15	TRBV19	TGTGCCAGTAGTTCACAGGGGTTTATCATCCAGCCCCAGCATTTT	CASSSQGFIIQPQHF
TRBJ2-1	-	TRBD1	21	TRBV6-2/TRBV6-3	TGTGCCAGCAGTTACTCGAGGGGAGACAGGGGTTGGGTCGACTCCTACAATGAGCAGTTCTTC	CASSYSRGDRGWVDSYNEQFF
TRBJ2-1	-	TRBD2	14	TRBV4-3	TGCGCCAGCAGCCGGGGCGGGGGCTACAATGAGCAGTTCTTC	CASSRGGGYNEQFF
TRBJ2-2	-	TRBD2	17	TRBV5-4	TGTGCCAGCAGCTGGACTAGCGGGAGGGCCCGCACCGGGGAGCTGTTTTTT	CASSWTSGRARTGELFF
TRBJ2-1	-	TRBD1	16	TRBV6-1	TGTGCCAGCAGTGAATTGGACAGGGGAGCCAGCAATGAGCAGTTCTTC	CASSELDRGASNEQFF
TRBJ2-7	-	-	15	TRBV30	TGTGCCTGGAGTGTACTTCGTGGGGGACAAACGGAGCAGTACTTC	CAWSVLRGGQTEQYF
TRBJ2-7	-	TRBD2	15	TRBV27	TGTGCCAGCAGCGCACCCGGGGGGAGCTCCTACGAGCAGTACTTC	CASSAPGGSSYEQYF
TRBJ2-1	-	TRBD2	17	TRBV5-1	TGCGCCAGCAGCTGGGTCCTAGCGGGGGGAGCCTACAATGAGCAGTTCTTC	CASSWVLAGGAYNEQFF
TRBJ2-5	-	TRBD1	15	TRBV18	TGTGCCAGCTCACCCCGGGACAGAAGGTTGGAGACCCAGTACTTC	CASSPRDRRLETQYF
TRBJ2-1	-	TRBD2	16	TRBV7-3	TGTGCCAGCAGCCCCGACTCGGGAGGGCCTCAACATGAGCAGTTCTTC	CASSPDSGGPQHEQFF
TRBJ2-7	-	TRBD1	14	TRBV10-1	TGCGCCAGCAGTCAAACGGGGACAGCCGAAGAGCAGTACTTC	CASSQTGTAEEQYF
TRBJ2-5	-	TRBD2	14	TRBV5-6	TGTGCCAGCAGCTCCGGGAGGGCTTACGAGACCCAGTACTTC	CASSSGRAYETQYF
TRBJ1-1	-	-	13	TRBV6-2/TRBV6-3	TGTGCCAGCAGTTCCTATAGAGACACTGAAGCTTTCTTT	CASSSYRDTEAFF
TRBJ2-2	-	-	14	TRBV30	TGTGCCTGGAGTCGACTAGGGACCACCGGGGAGCTGTTTTTT	CAWSRLGTTGELFF
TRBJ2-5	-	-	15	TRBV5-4	TGTGCCAGCAGCTTTGACTTACTGAGGGGGGAGACCCAGTACTTC	CASSFDLLRGETQYF
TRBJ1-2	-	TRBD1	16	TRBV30	TGTGCCTGGAGTCGAGACGTGACAGGGGCAGTGTATGGCTACACCTTC	CAWSRDVTGAVYGYTF
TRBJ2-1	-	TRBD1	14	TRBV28	TGTGCCAGCAGTTCCCCGGGACAGGGGAATGAGCAGTTCTTC	CASSSPGQGNEQFF
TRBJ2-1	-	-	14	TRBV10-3	TGTGCCATCAGCCAAACGGGAAGCTACAATGAGCAGTTCTTC	CAISQTGSYNEQFF
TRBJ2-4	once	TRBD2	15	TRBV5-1	TGCGCCACCGCCGAGTTAGCGGGAGGCACAAACATTCAGTACTTC	CATAELAGGTNIQYF
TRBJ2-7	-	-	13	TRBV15	TGTGCCACCAGCAGGTCACAACTATACGAGCAGTACTTC	CATSRSQLYEQYF
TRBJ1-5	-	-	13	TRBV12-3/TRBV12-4	TGTGCCAGCACCGGAGATAGCAATCAGCCCCAGCATTTT	CASTGDSNQPQHF
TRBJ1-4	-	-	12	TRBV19	TGTGCCAGTAGTGCGGGGGACGGGAAACTGTTTTTT	CASSAGDGKLFF
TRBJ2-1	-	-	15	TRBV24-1	TGTGCCACCAGTGCACAACAGGGCTCCTACAATGAGCAGTTCTTC	CATSAQQGSYNEQFF
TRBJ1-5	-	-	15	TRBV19	TGTGCCAGTATTGTCAGGGTAGGCAGCAATCAGCCCCAGCATTTT	CASIVRVGSNQPQHF
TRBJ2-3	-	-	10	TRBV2	TGTGCCAGTTTCTTGGATACGCAGTATTTT	CASFLDTQYF
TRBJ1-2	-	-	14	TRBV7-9	TGTGCCAGCAGCTTAACAGTCGCTCACAATGGCTACACCTTC	CASSLTVAHNGYTF
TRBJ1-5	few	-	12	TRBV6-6	TGTGCCAGCACGGGGAGTGATCAGCCCCAGCATTTT	CASTGSDQPQHF
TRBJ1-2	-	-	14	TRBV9	TGTGCCAGCAGCTCCCGGACACCTAACTATGGCTACACCTTC	CASSSRTPNYGYTF
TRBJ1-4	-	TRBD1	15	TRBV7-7	TGTGCTAGCAGCACCGGGACAGGGGGTAATGAAAAACTGTTTTTT	CASSTGTGGNEKLFF
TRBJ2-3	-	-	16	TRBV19	TGTGCCAGTAGTTTTAAAACAGGCTTCTCGGCGTATCCGCAGTATTTT	CASSFKTGFSAYPQYF
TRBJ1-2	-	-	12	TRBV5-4	TGTGCCAGCAGCTTTTTGGGGGGTGGCTACACCTTC	CASSFLGGGYTF
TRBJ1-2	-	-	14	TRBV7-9	TGTGCCAGCAGCTTATTGGGGGCGAGCTATGGCTACACCTTC	CASSLLGASYGYTF
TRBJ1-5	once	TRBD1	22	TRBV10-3	TGTGCCATCAGTGAGTCTGTTTTAGGCCGGGACAGGGGGCTGAAGGATGGTCAGCCCCAGCATTTT	CAISESVLGRDRGLKDGQPQHF
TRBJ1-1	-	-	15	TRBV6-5	TGTGCCAGCAGTTACTCGTCCACAGGGCACACTGAAGCTTTCTTT	CASSYSSTGHTEAFF
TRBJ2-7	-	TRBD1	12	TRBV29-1	TGCAGCGTTGCACCAGGGGGTTACGAGCAGTACTTC	CSVAPGGYEQYF
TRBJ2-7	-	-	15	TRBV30	TGTGCCTGGAGTGTAGGAAGGGGGGGCTCCTACGAGCAGTACTTC	CAWSVGRGGSYEQYF
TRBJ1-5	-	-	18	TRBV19	TGTGCCAGTAGTATCCTTGCAGGGAATGTTTTTTATGGTCAGCCCCAGCATTTT	CASSILAGNVFYGQPQHF
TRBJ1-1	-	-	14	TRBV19	TGTGCCAGTAGCCAGGTACCCGGGAACACTGAAGCTTTCTTT	CASSQVPGNTEAFF
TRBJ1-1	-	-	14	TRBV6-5	TGTGCCAGCAGTAAACGGAGGGGATACACTGAAGCTTTCTTT	CASSKRRGYTEAFF
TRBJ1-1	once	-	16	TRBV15	TGTGCCACCAGCAGAGATTTAGCGGGGGCGCACACTGAAGCTTTCTTT	CATSRDLAGAHTEAFF
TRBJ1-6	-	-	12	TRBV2	TGTGCCAGCATGTCCCTAGGTTCACCCCTCCACTTT	CASMSLGSPLHF
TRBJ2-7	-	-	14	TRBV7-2	TGTGCCAGCAGCCCGGCCAGGGGCTCCCACGAGCAGTACTTC	CASSPARGSHEQYF
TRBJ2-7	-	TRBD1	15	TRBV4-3	TGCGCCAGCAGCCAACAAACCGGGACAGGGGACGAGCAGTACTTC	CASSQQTGTGDEQYF
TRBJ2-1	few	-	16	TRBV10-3	TGTGCCATCGGTCCCCGGGGAGGAGTTAGGGTCAATGAGCAGTTCTTC	CAIGPRGGVRVNEQFF
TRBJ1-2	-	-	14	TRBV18	TGTGCCAGCTCACCACTTATAAAGGAGGGTGGCTACACCTTC	CASSPLIKEGGYTF
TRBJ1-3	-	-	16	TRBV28	TGTGCCAGCAGTTTATTAGGGGTCAGTGGCAGAAACACCATATATTTT	CASSLLGVSGRNTIYF
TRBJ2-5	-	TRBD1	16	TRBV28	TGTGCCAGCAGCATCGTGGGGACAGGTCGCCAAGAGACCCAGTACTTC	CASSIVGTGRQETQYF
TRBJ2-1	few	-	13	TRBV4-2	TGTGCCAGCAGCCCCAGGGTTGAGTATGAGCAGTTCTTC	CASSPRVEYEQFF
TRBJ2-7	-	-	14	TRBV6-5	TGTGCCAGCAGTCACCGGGACATCGGCTACGAGCAGTACTTC	CASSHRDIGYEQYF